Sequencing of this T cell receptor (beta chain) was carried out in a study of blood T cell repertoires in COVID-19. Background on the study: The United States, Italy and Spain were the sources of the acute and convalescent COVID-19 samples. In each case, the material was cDNA or gDNA derived from T cells, B-cell-depleted T cells, or PBMCs.

Original analysis: Reference gene primer amplification in the assay estimated nucleated cell counts. This table comes from immunoSEQ multiplex PCR, and its TCRdb copy is limited to in-frame clones, with some not included. V, J and clone size were drawn from that table, and D and trimming were deduced from the DNA. The sample includes 150,000 to 200,000 clones, 80% to 90% of them seen just once. The V gene's germline CDR1 is MDHEN and CDR2 SYDVKM. J was trimmed by 0 bases and V by 5 bases; bases with no gene match: 9. CDR3 length equals 18 residues. This TCR derives from a woman aged 80 or over with acute or convalescent COVID-19. Sequencing used peripheral blood. V is TRBV28 and J is TRBJ2-1, with TRBD2 identical over 11 bases. DNA of the CDR3: TGTGCCAGCAGTAGTGGACTAGCGGGTCGTTACTCCTACAATGAGCAGTTCTTC. It encodes CASSSGLAGRYSYNEQFF.